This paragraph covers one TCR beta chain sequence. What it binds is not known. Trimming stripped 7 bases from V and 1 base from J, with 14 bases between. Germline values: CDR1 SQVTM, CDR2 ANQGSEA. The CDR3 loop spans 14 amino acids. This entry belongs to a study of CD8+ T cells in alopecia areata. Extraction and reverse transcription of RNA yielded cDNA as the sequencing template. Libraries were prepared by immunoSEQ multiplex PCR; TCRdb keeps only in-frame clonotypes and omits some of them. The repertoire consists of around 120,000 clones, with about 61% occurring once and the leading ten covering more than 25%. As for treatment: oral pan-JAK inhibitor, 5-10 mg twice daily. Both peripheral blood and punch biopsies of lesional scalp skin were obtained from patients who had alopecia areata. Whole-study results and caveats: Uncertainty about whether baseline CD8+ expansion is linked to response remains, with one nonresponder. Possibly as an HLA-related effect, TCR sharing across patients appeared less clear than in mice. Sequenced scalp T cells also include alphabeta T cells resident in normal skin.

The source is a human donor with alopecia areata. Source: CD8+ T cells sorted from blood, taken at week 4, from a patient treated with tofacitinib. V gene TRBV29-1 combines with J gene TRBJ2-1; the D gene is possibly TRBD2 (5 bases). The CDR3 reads CSANPPGSYNEQFF. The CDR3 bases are TGCAGCGCTAACCCCCCGGGGTCCTACAATGAGCAGTTCTTC.